Following are 18 T cell receptor beta chains from one sample sequenced in a study of cytomegalovirus exposure and HLA in healthy donors. PCR amplification relied on 60 Vbeta primers (plus 13 Jbeta primers). Produced via immunoSEQ multiplex PCR; TCRdb's table is partial and in-frame only. In the table there are 140,000 or so clones, 70% to 85% of which are singletons. Sequencing was done on a sample of PBMCs. The receptors originated from a woman aged 55-69 years in good health and CMV-seropositive.

J is TRBJ2-5 and V is TRBV19; 9 bases match TRBD1. V shed 5 bases, J shed 5 bases, and the junction held 9 bases outside the gene matches. Germline V gene sequence: CDR1 LNHDA, CDR2 SQIVND (reference sequence). This CDR3 is built from 15 residues. The CDR3 nucleotides are TGTGCCAGTAGTCAACCCAGGGGGACAGGGGAGACCCAGTACTTC. Protein product: CASSQPRGTGETQYF.

This clone is a singleton in its sample. This sequence joins TRBV6-4 and TRBJ2-3; no firm D call. This CDR3 has 13 residues. V lost 3 bases, J lost 1 base, and 5 bases lay in between. From germline, CDR1 is MRHNA and CDR2 SNTAGT. CDR3: CASSELGTDTQYF. For the CDR3, the DNA is TGTGCCAGCAGTGAGTTAGGCACAGATACGCAGTATTTT.

The chain combines TRBV6-5 with TRBJ1-2; a weak D match, TRBD1 (6 bases). Trimming took 4 bases from V and 5 from J, leaving 14 bases between them. Germline loops: CDR1 MNHEY, CDR2 SVGAGI. This CDR3 contains 14 residues. As DNA, the CDR3 is TGTGCCAGCAGTTCCCAGCGTACAGGGTATGGCTACACCTTC. This encodes CASSSQRTGYGYTF.

The chain carries TRBV9 and TRBJ2-3, with 7 bases fitting TRBD2. This CDR3 region has 13 residues. The germline V gene has CDR1 SGDLS and CDR2 YYNGEE. V was clipped by 3 bases and J by 5 bases; unmatched bases: 3. The chain's CDR3 is CASSDGLVDTQYF. DNA of the CDR3: TGTGCCAGCAGCGATGGACTAGTAGATACGCAGTATTTT.

V is TRBV18 and J is TRBJ2-7, with unresolved D. The V end lost 1 base, the J end lost 1 base, and 8 bases lay between the germline ends. This CDR3 has 14 amino acids. CDR1 is KGHSH, CDR2 LQKENI, per germline. CDR3 loop: CASSPRPGSYEQYF. CDR3 bases: TGTGCCAGCTCACCACGGCCCGGGTCCTACGAGCAGTACTTC.

The V call is TRBV10-3, the J call TRBJ2-2, with D hard to call. V shed 0 bases and J shed 4 bases, with 12 bases lying between them. Germline V CDR1 and CDR2: ENHRY, SYGVKD. The CDR3 sequence is 16 residues long. The CDR3 here is CAISESINMATGELFF. The DNA of the CDR3 is TGTGCCATCAGTGAGTCTATTAACATGGCCACCGGGGAGCTGTTTTTT.

The chain carries TRBV28 and TRBJ1-1, with a weak D call TRBD1 (5 bases). Germline V gene lookup returns CDR1 MDHEN and CDR2 SYDVKM. The V end lost 4 bases, the J end lost 1 base, and 10 bases lay between the germline ends. CDR3 length: 14 residues. In nucleotides, the CDR3 is TGTGCCAGCAGTTCCCCCGGGGGGAACACTGAAGCTTTCTTT. Its protein is CASSSPGGNTEAFF.

The chain links TRBV5-1 to TRBJ1-5; D is ambiguous. V lost 1 base and J 3 bases, leaving 11 bases between the germline ends. Germline V gene data show CDR1 as SGHRS and CDR2 as YFSETQ. This CDR3 spans 15 amino acids. CDR3 loop: CASSLNTGSNQPQHF. The DNA of the CDR3 is TGCGCCAGCAGCTTGAACACGGGGTCCAATCAGCCCCAGCATTTT.

This chain connects TRBV7-9 to TRBJ2-5; tentative D call: TRBD1 (6 bases). The V gene lost 5 bases and the J gene lost 1 base, with 14 bases spanning the gap. Germline V gene data show CDR1 as SEHNR and CDR2 as FQNEAQ (reference sequence). CDR3 length: 15 amino acids. CDR3 sequence: CASSKTQGAQETQYF. DNA for the CDR3: TGTGCCAGCAGCAAGACACAGGGCGCCCAAGAGACCCAGTACTTC.

V usage is TRBV11-3 and J usage is TRBJ2-5; the match to TRBD2 covers 9 bases. Unmatched junction bases numbered 5, after V lost 1 base and J lost 5 bases. The CDR3 length is 15 residues. Germline CDR1 SGHNT, CDR2 YENEEA. The CDR3 sequence is CASSLGREGQETQYF. The CDR3 coding sequence is TGTGCCAGCAGCTTAGGGCGGGAGGGCCAGGAGACCCAGTACTTC.

The gene calls are TRBV28 and TRBJ1-4, with D hard to call. Germline V gene data show CDR1 as MDHEN and CDR2 as SYDVKM. The V end lost 7 bases, the J end lost 9 bases, and 12 bases lay between the germline ends. The CDR3 runs 12 residues. The chain's CDR3 is CASTYSPQKLFF. The CDR3 DNA is TGTGCCAGCACTTATTCCCCCCAAAAACTGTTTTTT. The variable domain in full, completed from reference TRBV28 and TRBJ1-4, reads DVKVTQSSRYLVKRTGEKVFLECVQDMDHENMFWYRQDPGLGLRLIYFSYDVKMKEKGDIPEGYSVSREKKERFSLILESASTNQTSMYLCASTYSPQKLFFGSGTQLSVL.

This sequence joins TRBV7-2 and TRBJ1-2, with TRBD1 identical over 8 bases. CDR3 size: 15 residues. The V gene's germline CDR1 is SGHTA and CDR2 FQGNSA. The V gene end was trimmed by 1 base and the J gene end by 1 base; junction bases not matched to a gene: 2. Here the CDR3 DNA reads TGTGCCAGCAGCTTAGATACAGGGGGTAACTATGGCTACACCTTC. Amino acids: CASSLDTGGNYGYTF.

The chain links TRBV5-4 to TRBJ2-1; 8 nucleotides line up with TRBD1. Germline CDR1 reads SGHNT; CDR2 reads YYREEE (reference sequence). CDR3 length equals 15 residues. V shed 9 bases and J 0 bases; nucleotides not matched to a gene: 8. The CDR3 region is CATHRGTYSYNEQFF. The CDR3 DNA is TGTGCCACCCACAGGGGGACATACTCCTACAATGAGCAGTTCTTC.

The gene calls are TRBV2 and TRBJ2-7; 11 nucleotides line up with TRBD2. With 7 bases clipped from V and 4 bases from J, the junction kept 15 bases outside the gene matches. The germline V gene encodes CDR1 SNHLY and CDR2 FYNNEI. The CDR3 totals 17 residues. Here the CDR3 DNA reads TGTGCCAGCATCCCTGGGGGGCCGACTAGCGGGATATACGAGCAGTACTTC. It translates to CASIPGGPTSGIYEQYF.

The chain employs TRBV5-1 and TRBJ2-1, with D unclear. The V end was cut by 4 bases, the J end by 8 bases, with 7 bases between. This CDR3 contains 11 residues. CDR1 and CDR2 from the germline V gene are SGHRS and YFSETQ. The CDR3 loop reads CASSVLDEQFF. CDR3 DNA sequence: TGCGCCAGCAGCGTCCTCGATGAGCAGTTCTTC. Based on the CDR3 plus reference TRBV5-1 and TRBJ2-1, the full variable domain is KAGVTQTPRYLIKTRGQQVTLSCSPISGHRSVSWYQQTPGQGLQFLFEYFSETQRNKGNFPGRFSGRQFSNSRSEMNVSTLELGDSALYLCASSVLDEQFFGPGTRLTVL.

The DNA for the CDR3 is TGCGCCAGCAGTGAGCGGTCAGGGAGGGCAGATACGCAGTATTTT. This encodes CASSERSGRADTQYF. The chain combines TRBV10-1 with TRBJ2-3; 7 bases agree with TRBD2. Germline CDR1 reads WNHNN; CDR2 reads SYGVQD (reference sequence). This CDR3 comprises 15 residues. J lost 4 bases, V lost 2 bases, and 6 bases had no gene match.

The DNA of the CDR3 is TGTGCCAGCAGACCGGGACAACAGAACACTGAAGCTTTCTTT. Translating gives CASRPGQQNTEAFF. The chain joins TRBV7-2 to TRBJ1-1; D might be TRBD1 (6 bases). V was cut by 6 bases and J by 1 base, with 12 bases left in between. The CDR3 runs 14 residues. Per the germline V gene, CDR1 is SGHTA and CDR2 is FQGNSA.

V gene TRBV30 combines with J gene TRBJ1-4; no firm D call. Germline V gene sequence: CDR1 GTSNPN, CDR2 SVGIG (reference sequence). V lost 4 bases and J lost 5, with 11 bases in between. The CDR3 has 13 amino acids. The DNA for the CDR3 is TGTGCCTGGATGCGGCAGCTGAATGAAAAACTGTTTTTT. Its translation: CAWMRQLNEKLFF.